Presented here are 21 T cell receptor beta chains from one specimen sequenced in a study of breast tumors, draining lymph nodes, adjacent tissues. Breast cancer patients provided tissue from their axillary draining lymph nodes. TCRdb independently ran MiXCR on the multiplex PCR reads; one entry per CDR3 protein. This sample has over 150,000 distinct CDR3 sequences, with 31% found just once. Sequencing was performed on axillary lymph node tissue. The receptors come from a female donor with breast cancer. Some clones in this sample may be carry-over from other donors' samples.

This clonotype was seen only a few times. The genes are TRBV7-8 and TRBJ1-2; 12 bases match TRBD1. CDR3 length equals 13 residues. The trim removed 4 bases at V and 8 bases at J, leaving 2 bases unmatched. Per the germline V gene, CDR1 is SGHVS and CDR2 is FQNEAQ. CDR3 region: CASSSGQGAGYTF. The CDR3 bases are TGTGCCAGCAGCTCGGGACAGGGGGCAGGCTACACCTTC.

The V call is TRBV2, the J call TRBJ2-5, with 9 bases fitting TRBD1. This CDR3 has 15 residues. J lost 7 bases, V lost 8 bases, and 14 bases had no gene match. Germline V CDR1 and CDR2: SNHLY, FYNNEI. This CDR3 reads CASGGPGQGKGTQYF. CDR3 sequence (DNA): TGTGCCAGCGGTGGGCCGGGACAGGGTAAAGGGACCCAGTACTTC.

V is TRBV6-2 or TRBV6-3 and J is TRBJ2-3, with TRBD2 identical over 11 bases. Germline V lookup: CDR1 MNHEY, CDR2 SVGEGT. The CDR3 totals 16 residues. The junction had 10 bases not matched to a gene; V was cut back by 5 bases and J by 6 bases. The CDR3 DNA reads as TGTGCCAGCAGTACACGGTCTAGCGGGGGGCGGGATACGCAGTATTTT. It translates to CASSTRSSGGRDTQYF.

In DNA form, the CDR3 reads TGCAGCCTCAGGACTAGCGGGGGCTTCACAGATACGCAGTATTTT. This translates into CSLRTSGGFTDTQYF. The J gene is TRBJ2-3, the V gene TRBV29-1; 13 positions agree with TRBD2. Germline CDR1 reads SQVTM; CDR2 reads ANQGSEA. This CDR3 region has 15 residues. The junction had 7 bases not matched to a gene; V was cut back by 8 bases and J by 2 bases.

This clonotype has a count of ten or more. The rearrangement links TRBV6-2 or TRBV6-3 to TRBJ2-3, with D perhaps TRBD2 (5 bases). Germline lookup yields CDR1 MNHEY and CDR2 SVGEGT. Trimming cost V 6 bases and J 2 bases, with 12 bases left between them. This CDR3 spans 14 amino acids. The CDR3 protein is CASSYSAFTDTQYF. The CDR3 DNA follows: TGTGCCAGCAGCTATAGCGCCTTCACAGATACGCAGTATTTT.

At least ten counts were recorded for this clonotype. The V gene is TRBV4-1, the J gene TRBJ1-5, with a tentative D call TRBD1 (5 bases). Germline CDR1 and CDR2: MGHRA and YSYEKL. The CDR3 has 18 residues. The germline V and J ends were trimmed by 1 base and 3 bases, with 19 bases remaining between them. The CDR3 bases are TGCGCCAGCAGCCAAGTATCGGGGGGTTGGGGATTCAATCAGCCCCAGCATTTT. Translated: CASSQVSGGWGFNQPQHF.

This clonotype was counted ten times or more. The CDR3 sequence: CASSVTGTPNSPLHF. Written as DNA, the CDR3 is TGCGCCAGCAGCGTAACCGGGACACCAAATTCACCCCTCCACTTT. J is TRBJ1-6 and V is TRBV5-1; D is possibly TRBD1 (6 bases). The CDR3 totals 15 residues. With 4 bases removed from V and 7 bases from J, the gap between germline ends came to 15 bases. CDR1 SGHRS and CDR2 YFSETQ come from the germline V gene.

As regards this clonotype: Given a much more abundant clone one base away, this may be a read error. The chain carries TRBV3-2 and TRBJ2-7; the D segment call TRBD1 is taken from the table without a DNA check. TRBV3-2 is shown as a pseudogene. This CDR3 has 15 amino acids. CDR3 sequence reads: CASSQDLRARYEQYF. CDR3 nucleotide sequence: TGTGCCAGCAGCCAAGATCTCAGGGCGCGGTACGAGCAGTACTTC.

J is TRBJ1-2 and V is TRBV28; D remains ambiguous. The germline V and J ends were trimmed by 4 bases and 10 bases, with 10 bases remaining between them. Germline lookup yields CDR1 MDHEN and CDR2 SYDVKM. The length of the CDR3 is 11 residues. CDR3 bases: TGTGCCAGCAGTTCCCCCCCGTACTACACCTTC. As protein: CASSSPPYYTF.

This clonotype appeared a single time. The chain recombines TRBV3-1 with TRBJ2-3; TRBD1 might be the D (5 bases). The CDR3 has 14 amino acids. Germline V gene lookup returns CDR1 LGHDT and CDR2 YNNKEL (reference sequence). V was pared by 4 bases and J by 11 bases, with 19 bases between. The CDR3 loop reads CASSRDRAYNEQYF. In DNA form, the CDR3 reads TGTGCCAGCAGCCGCGACAGAGCCTACAATGAGCAGTATTTT.

V gene TRBV7-8 combines with J gene TRBJ1-5; D unclear. The CDR3 totals 17 residues. CDR1 SGHVS and CDR2 FQNEAQ come from the germline V gene. Trimming removed 1 base at V and 11 bases at J, with 24 bases between. The CDR3 is CASSLGHTAMLQETQHF. The CDR3 DNA sequence: TGTGCCAGCAGCTTAGGGCATACAGCGATGCTTCAAGAGACCCAGCATTTT.

This clonotype has ten or more counts. The chain recombines TRBV11-2 with TRBJ2-5; D gene ambiguous. The CDR3 has 12 residues. Trimming cost V 5 bases and J 2 bases, with 6 bases left between them. The germline V gene has CDR1 SGHAT and CDR2 FQNNGV. This CDR3 reads CASSPTQETQYF. CDR3 nucleotides: TGTGCCAGCAGCCCTACACAAGAGACCCAGTACTTC. The full variable domain, with the rest looked up from reference TRBV11-2 and TRBJ2-5, is EAGVAQSPRYKIIEKRQSVAFWCNPISGHATLYWYQQILGQGPKLLIQFQNNGVVDDSQLPKDRFSAERLKGVDSTLKIQPAKLEDSAVYLCASSPTQETQYFGPGTRLLVL.

Worth noting for this clonotype: A much larger clonotype is one base distant, so this may be a read error. The CDR3 spells CASSVPGTVGNGQFF. In DNA form, the CDR3 reads TGTGCCAGTAGCGTTCCCGGGACAGTGGGCAATGGGCAGTTCTTC. The chain combines TRBV19 with TRBJ2-1, with 7 nucleotides matching TRBD1. The CDR3 length is 15 residues. Germline-derived CDR1 and CDR2 are LNHDA and SQIVND (reference sequence). The full variable domain, in which reference TRBV19 and TRBJ2-1 provide the parts outside the CDR3, is DGGITQSPKYLFRKEGQNVTLSCEQNLNHDAMYWYRQDPGQGLRLIYYSQIVNDFQKGDIAEGYSVSREKKESFPLTVTSAQKNPTAFYLCASSVPGTVGNGQFFGPGTRLTVL.

This clonotype was observed many times. The chain links TRBV9 to TRBJ1-6; D not certain. The germline gives CDR1 SGDLS, CDR2 YYNGEE. The ends were cut back, 1 base at V and 0 bases at J, with 5 bases in the middle. CDR3 length: 15 residues. This CDR3 is CASSVSSSYNSPLHF. In nucleotides, the CDR3 is TGTGCCAGCAGCGTAAGCAGCTCCTATAATTCACCCCTCCACTTT.

The chain has TRBV11-2 and TRBJ2-7, with TRBD2 matching over 11 bases. From germline, CDR1 is SGHAT and CDR2 FQNNGV. The V and J ends lost 6 bases and 2 bases, in that order; junction bases with no gene match: 9. The length of the CDR3 is 16 residues. The CDR3 protein is CASSPGTSGQTYEQYF. As DNA, the CDR3 is TGTGCCAGCAGTCCCGGGACTAGCGGCCAAACCTACGAGCAGTACTTC. The full variable domain, with the rest looked up from reference TRBV11-2 and TRBJ2-7, is EAGVAQSPRYKIIEKRQSVAFWCNPISGHATLYWYQQILGQGPKLLIQFQNNGVVDDSQLPKDRFSAERLKGVDSTLKIQPAKLEDSAVYLCASSPGTSGQTYEQYFGPGTRLTVT.

This clonotype showed up just a few times. The V gene is TRBV11-1, the J gene TRBJ1-1; D is unclear. Deletions cut 7 bases from V and 1 base from J, with 7 bases between. CDR1 and CDR2 (germline): SGHAT, FQDESV (reference sequence). The CDR3 sequence is 12 residues long. The CDR3 here is CASTAANTEAFF. CDR3 bases: TGTGCCAGCACCGCGGCGAACACTGAAGCTTTCTTT. The full variable domain, rest sourced from reference TRBV11-1 and TRBJ1-1, is EAEVAQSPRYKITEKSQAVAFWCDPISGHATLYWYRQILGQGPELLVQFQDESVVDDSQLPKDRFSAERLKGVDSTLKIQPAELGDSAMYLCASTAANTEAFFGQGTRLTVV.

Ten or more counts support this clonotype. This chain uses TRBV5-1 with TRBJ1-4; 9 bases are a match to TRBD1. The V gene end was trimmed by 5 bases and the J gene end by 4 bases; junction bases not matched to a gene: 6. The CDR3 runs 15 residues. The germline gives CDR1 SGHRS, CDR2 YFSETQ. The CDR3 DNA is TGCGCCAGCAGAACGGGACAGGGCGATAATGAAAAACTGTTTTTT. It codes for CASRTGQGDNEKLFF. Combining the CDR3 with reference TRBV5-1 and TRBJ1-4 gives the whole variable domain KAGVTQTPRYLIKTRGQQVTLSCSPISGHRSVSWYQQTPGQGLQFLFEYFSETQRNKGNFPGRFSGRQFSNSRSEMNVSTLELGDSALYLCASRTGQGDNEKLFFGSGTQLSVL.

For this clonotype: The germline gene is not matched at one end of the junction; a read error may be the cause. V is TRBV5-1 and J is TRBJ2-5, with D possibly matching TRBD2 (5 bases). This CDR3 comprises 14 residues. From germline, CDR1 is SGHRS and CDR2 YFSETQ. The DNA for the CDR3 is TGCGCCAGCAGCTTGAGAGCGGCTGAAGACACCCAGTACTTC. It encodes CASSLRAAEDTQYF.

This clonotype was seen many times. The chain couples TRBV7-6 to TRBJ2-2; D gene unclear. CDR1 and CDR2 from the germline V gene are SGHVS and FNYEAQ. This CDR3 contains 14 residues. Trimming left V 6 bases short and J 0 bases short, with 8 bases between. In nucleotides, the CDR3 is TGTGCCAGCAGAATACAAGCGAACACCGGGGAGCTGTTTTTT. Translation gives CASRIQANTGELFF.

CDR3: CATSLAGGGNNEQFF. The CDR3 nucleotides are TGTGCCACCTCGCTGGCGGGAGGGGGAAACAATGAGCAGTTCTTC. The chain has TRBV6-5 and TRBJ2-1; 9 positions match TRBD2. The germline CDR1 and CDR2 sequences are MNHEY and SVGAGI. J lost 5 bases, V lost 10 bases, and 12 bases had no gene match. The length of the CDR3 is 15 residues.

This clonotype was recorded many times. The V gene is TRBV19, the J gene TRBJ1-6; D gene uncertain. The CDR3 covers 14 residues. From germline, CDR1 is LNHDA and CDR2 SQIVND (reference sequence). Trimming left V 5 bases short and J 5 bases short, with 10 bases between. In nucleotides, the CDR3 is TGTGCCAGTAGTCCCCAGCCCAATAATTCACCCCTCCACTTT. It codes for CASSPQPNNSPLHF.